One and the same sample provided the 18 T cell receptor beta chains below, sequenced in a study of blood T cell repertoires in COVID-19. The repertoire was sequenced with immunoSEQ multiplex PCR; TCRdb's copy has only in-frame clones and lacks some. Of about 120,000 clones listed, about 85% are singletons. Input material: peripheral blood. The receptors were gathered from a man in his sixties or seventies with acute or convalescent COVID-19.

The chain recombines TRBV6-9 with TRBJ2-4; 8 nucleotides line up with TRBD1. The J segment lost 0 bases and the V segment lost 4 bases, leaving 2 bases of the junction unmatched. Germline V lookup: CDR1 MNHGY, CDR2 SVAAGI. The CDR3 sequence is 15 residues long. CDR3 sequence reads: CASSLGQVAKNIQYF. For the CDR3, the DNA is TGTGCCAGCAGTTTGGGACAGGTAGCCAAAAACATTCAGTACTTC.

The chain combines TRBV12-3 or TRBV12-4 with TRBJ1-3; D is unresolved. The CDR3 has 11 amino acids. V gave up 3 bases and J gave up 8 bases, with 5 bases separating them. CDR3 in DNA: TGTGCCAGCAGTTTCGGAGACACCATATATTTT. Translating it yields CASSFGDTIYF.

The chain carries TRBV14 and TRBJ2-2, with a tentative D call TRBD1 (7 bases). CDR1 is SGHDN and CDR2 is FVKESK in the germline V gene. Trimming shortened V by 4 bases and J by 4 bases, and 22 bases separated the two germline ends. This CDR3 is built from 18 residues. This chain's CDR3 is CASSPLFKHQGGTGELFF. The CDR3 nucleotides are TGTGCCAGCAGCCCCTTATTTAAGCACCAGGGGGGCACCGGGGAGCTGTTTTTT.

The J gene is TRBJ2-7, the V gene TRBV11-2; possibly TRBD1 for D (6 bases). Germline CDR1 is SGHAT and CDR2 is FQNNGV. V was shortened by 5 bases and J by 7 bases, with 18 bases between the two germline ends. The length of the CDR3 is 14 residues. For the CDR3, the DNA is TGTGCCAGCAGCACCTCGGACAGCCTGAGGGAGCAGTACTTC. The encoded protein is CASSTSDSLREQYF.

The CDR3 DNA follows: TGTGCCAGCAGCCCAAGGCTGACAGACCTTAACTATGGCTACACCTTC. As protein: CASSPRLTDLNYGYTF. This chain links TRBV7-9 with TRBJ1-2; weak D call: TRBD1 (5 bases). The CDR3 has 16 amino acids. V lost 5 bases, J lost 1 base, and 17 bases lay in between. Germline V gene data show CDR1 as SEHNR and CDR2 as FQNEAQ (reference sequence).

V usage is TRBV7-9 and J usage is TRBJ1-6, with D possibly matching TRBD1 (5 bases). This CDR3 has 15 residues. CDR1 is SEHNR and CDR2 is FQNEAQ in the germline V gene (reference sequence). V dropped 4 bases and J dropped 4 bases, with 11 bases sitting between them. The CDR3 sequence is CASSSTGQYNSPLHF. CDR3 DNA sequence: TGTGCCAGCAGCTCAACCGGACAATATAATTCACCCCTCCACTTT.

The rearrangement uses TRBV7-2 and TRBJ2-7, with a possible D match to TRBD1 (6 bases). CDR3 size: 16 residues. V lost 1 base, J lost 4 bases, and 17 bases lay in between. Germline lookup yields CDR1 SGHTA and CDR2 FQGNSA. CDR3 sequence (DNA): TGTGCCAGCAGCTTAGGATCCCCCAGGGGAAAGTACGAGCAGTACTTC. It encodes CASSLGSPRGKYEQYF.

The rearrangement uses TRBV20-1 and TRBJ1-2; D is unresolved. The CDR3 runs to 11 residues. Looked up from germline, CDR1 is DFQATT and CDR2 is SNEGSKA (reference sequence). The V end was cut by 6 bases, the J end by 4 bases, with 9 bases between. The CDR3 reads CSAPGLYGYTF. The CDR3 DNA follows: TGCAGTGCCCCCGGACTCTATGGCTACACCTTC.

V is TRBV6-5 and J is TRBJ2-1, with TRBD2 matching 12 bases. Looked up from germline, CDR1 is MNHEY and CDR2 is SVGAGI. This CDR3 region has 15 residues. Unmatched junction bases numbered 2, after V lost 1 base and J lost 7 bases. CDR3 loop: CASSYFGTSGNEQFF. Written as DNA, the CDR3 is TGTGCCAGCAGTTACTTCGGGACTAGCGGGAATGAGCAGTTCTTC.

J is TRBJ2-7 and V is TRBV12-3 or TRBV12-4, with TRBD2 matching 11 bases. The CDR3 loop spans 13 amino acids. The ends lost 8 bases at V and 1 base at J; junction bases unmatched: 1. As DNA, the CDR3 is TGTGCCAGCGGACTAGCGGGTTCCTACGAGCAGTACTTC. Translation gives CASGLAGSYEQYF.

The chain carries TRBV6-5 and TRBJ1-6, with D tentatively TRBD1 (5 bases). The V gene's germline CDR1 is MNHEY and CDR2 SVGAGI. This CDR3 contains 14 residues. The V and J ends lost 6 bases and 5 bases respectively, with 11 bases between them. CDR3 nucleotides: TGTGCCAGCAGGCAGGGAAAGAATAATTCACCCCTCCACTTT. This gives the protein CASRQGKNNSPLHF.

This clone showed up just a few times. The V gene is TRBV7-2, the J gene TRBJ1-2, with TRBD1 identical over 9 bases. Germline-derived CDR1 and CDR2 are SGHTA and FQGNSA. CDR3 length: 13 amino acids. Losses at the gene ends were 4 bases for V and 4 bases for J; bases not matched to a gene: 1. The CDR3 region is CASSSTGGYGYTF. For the CDR3, the DNA is TGTGCCAGCAGCTCGACAGGGGGCTATGGCTACACCTTC.

The chain recombines TRBV29-1 with TRBJ1-2; a weak D match, TRBD1 (6 bases). The CDR3 has 13 residues. CDR1 SQVTM and CDR2 ANQGSEA come from the germline V gene. The ends were cut back, 5 bases at V and 4 bases at J, with 14 bases in the middle. The CDR3 DNA sequence: TGCAGCGTTACCCGGGGGGGCTCCTATGGCTACACCTTC. It codes for CSVTRGGSYGYTF.

In this sample, this clone turned up once. J is TRBJ1-2 and V is TRBV9; D gene uncertain. There are 18 residues in the CDR3. Germline lookup yields CDR1 SGDLS and CDR2 YYNGEE. V dropped 0 bases and J dropped 0 bases, with 18 bases sitting between them. CDR3 bases: TGTGCCAGCAGCGTAGCCGCCTCCTTATCCGGGGCTAACTATGGCTACACCTTC. Its translation is CASSVAASLSGANYGYTF.

The J gene is TRBJ1-1, the V gene TRBV5-1; the D gene is possibly TRBD1 (6 bases). V was shortened by 2 bases and J by 2 bases, with 10 bases between the two germline ends. Germline V lookup: CDR1 SGHRS, CDR2 YFSETQ. The CDR3 sequence is 14 residues long. In nucleotides, the CDR3 is TGCGCCAGCAGCTTTCGACAGGTTAACACTGAAGCTTTCTTT. Amino acids: CASSFRQVNTEAFF.

CDR3 sequence: CASRSQGALGNTIYF. The CDR3 DNA reads as TGTGCCAGCAGATCACAGGGGGCGCTTGGAAACACCATATATTTT. The chain has TRBV7-2 and TRBJ1-3, with 9 positions matching TRBD1. The CDR3 runs 15 residues. Trimming at V came to 6 bases and at J to 3 bases, leaving 6 bases not matched to a gene. Germline assignment: CDR1 SGHTA and CDR2 FQGNSA.

The chain couples TRBV7-8 to TRBJ2-1, with TRBD1 matching over 10 bases. This CDR3 is built from 19 residues. CDR1 SGHVS and CDR2 FQNEAQ come from the germline V gene. J gave up 5 bases and V 2 bases, and 15 bases lay outside the gene matches. Written as DNA, the CDR3 is TGTGCCAGCAGCTTATTTCTAAGCATGGGGACAGGGGAAAACAATGAGCAGTTCTTC. The encoded protein is CASSLFLSMGTGENNEQFF.

This chain links TRBV7-6 with TRBJ1-3, with 8 positions matching TRBD1. The CDR3 runs 16 residues. J gave up 0 bases and V 5 bases, and 6 bases lay outside the gene matches. The V gene's germline CDR1 is SGHVS and CDR2 FNYEAQ. The CDR3 DNA reads as TGTGCCAGCAGCGCCGGACAGGGAAGCTCTGGAAACACCATATATTTT. This translates into CASSAGQGSSGNTIYF.